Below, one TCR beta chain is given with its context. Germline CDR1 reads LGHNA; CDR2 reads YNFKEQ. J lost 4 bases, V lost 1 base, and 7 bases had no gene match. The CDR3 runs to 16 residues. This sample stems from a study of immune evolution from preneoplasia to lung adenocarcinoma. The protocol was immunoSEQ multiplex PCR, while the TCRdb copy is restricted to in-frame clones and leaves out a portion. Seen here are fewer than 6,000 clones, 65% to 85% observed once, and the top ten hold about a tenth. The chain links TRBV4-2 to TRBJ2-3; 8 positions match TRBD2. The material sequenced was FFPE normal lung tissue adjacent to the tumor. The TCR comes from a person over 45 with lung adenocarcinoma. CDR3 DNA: TGTGCCAGCAGCCAAGTGAGCGGGAGAGGCGCAGATACGCAGTATTTT. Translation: CASSQVSGRGADTQYF.